This T cell receptor (beta chain) was documented in a study of blood T cell repertoires in COVID-19 (dated by TCRdb to the early 2020s). The study in broad terms: Samples covering the acute and convalescent phases of COVID-19 were provided by collaborators in the United States, Italy and Spain. The repertoires were released in a freely available public database meant as a resource for research on the immune response to SARS-CoV-2. The prospective study material was composed of cDNA or gDNA derived from T cells, B-cell-depleted T cells, or PBMCs. The dataset comprised deeply sampled blood TCRbeta repertoires from subjects exposed to, actively infected with, or recovered from COVID-19. The samples were drawn from two sources: the first 160 participants of the ongoing ImmuneRACE study, and fewer than 1,500 subjects contributed by 6 global collaborators. HLA class I and class II types, where available, came from metadata supplied by the sample provider rather than from assay-based typing. Nearly every sample came with metadata listing a de-identified subject ID, COVID-19 status, age in years and sex. Study-level results and caveats: The quantity of clinical and demographic metadata differed by source and by participant and was supplied without curation.

TCRbeta CDR3 regions were amplified from genomic DNA using the immunoSEQ Assay, a bias-controlled multiplex PCR. Processing in the source paper ran as follows. Within the assay, amplification of reference gene primers was used to estimate how many nucleated cells each sample contained. To quantify the absolute abundance of each unique TCRbeta CDR3 rearrangement, sequence reads were collapsed and filtered. For each sample, productive Simpson clonality was calculated as the square root of Simpson's diversity index over productive rearrangements. The clones in this table, taken by TCRdb from immuneACCESS, are in-frame only. Not every clone is retained; where verified, under half of the shortfall comes from an unresolved V gene, and the cause of the rest is unknown. That table is the source of V, J and clone size, and D and trimming were worked out from the DNA. The sample table holds about 180,000 clones, of which 81% were seen once. Clones ranked in the top ten supply about 12% of the sample.

V is cut by 6 bases and J by 5 bases, and the space between the germline ends is 17 bases. CDR1 MNHNY and CDR2 SVGAGI were looked up in the germline V gene (reference sequence). Counted from cysteine to phenylalanine, this CDR3 has 14 amino acids. CDR3 DNA only is kept here, 42 bases in frame from base 1. One collaborating source in Seattle enrolled patients during active infection and followed them longitudinally through the course of disease. The collaborating institutions used their own protocols to collect whole blood in K2EDTA tubes. Collaborator samples were shipped for TCRbeta analysis as frozen whole blood, isolated PBMCs, or DNA extracted from either sample type. In the case of this clone: This clone's antigen is unknown. Base qualities are not at hand, and no much larger clone is one base apart.

What was sequenced was peripheral blood. The TCR comes from a woman aged 80 or over with COVID-19, enrolled during active disease. The receptor chain draws on TRBV6-6 and TRBJ2-7, with TRBD2 as a weak D call on 7 bases. The DNA sequence reads TGTGCCAGCAGGCCCTCGGGGGGCCTCGACGAGCAGTACTTC. This is translated as CASRPSGGLDEQYF.